The 30 T cell receptor beta chains listed next were all sequenced from one sample in a study of cytomegalovirus exposure and HLA in healthy donors. The table came from immunoSEQ multiplex PCR; TCRdb's copy has only in-frame clones and leaves some out. The sample shows fewer than 350,000 clones, roughly 90% of them seen only once. Source material: PBMCs. The source is a woman between 18 and 29 years old in good health and CMV-seronegative.

V and J are TRBV6-5 and TRBJ1-5, with D perhaps TRBD1 (6 bases). The CDR3 length is 14 residues. Trimming shortened V by 5 bases and J by 3 bases, and 11 bases separated the two germline ends. Per germline, CDR1 MNHEY and CDR2 SVGAGI. The CDR3 here is CASSPGQLNQPQHF. CDR3 nucleotide sequence: TGTGCCAGCAGTCCCGGACAGCTCAATCAGCCCCAGCATTTT.

This rearrangement joins TRBV9 to TRBJ1-1; TRBD1 aligns across 8 bases. CDR1 is SGDLS and CDR2 is YYNGEE in the germline V gene. The CDR3 extends over 15 amino acids. J lost 4 bases, V lost 4 bases, and 9 bases had no gene match. As DNA, the CDR3 is TGTGCCAGCAGCCCCCGACAGGGGACGGGCACTGAAGCTTTCTTT. This sequence encodes CASSPRQGTGTEAFF.

This clone was seen a few times. The V and J genes are TRBV6-5 and TRBJ1-2; TRBD1 aligns across 7 bases. Germline lookup yields CDR1 MNHEY and CDR2 SVGAGI. CDR3 size: 11 residues. The junction had 5 bases not matched to a gene; V was cut back by 10 bases and J by 6 bases. CDR3 sequence: CATRTGDGYTF. The DNA of the CDR3 is TGTGCCACCCGGACAGGAGATGGCTACACCTTC.

The chain uses TRBV7-6 and TRBJ2-6; 8 positions match TRBD1. The trim removed 5 bases at V and 0 bases at J, leaving 12 bases unmatched. Germline V gene sequence: CDR1 SGHVS, CDR2 FNYEAQ. There are 19 residues in the CDR3. CDR3 in DNA: TGTGCCAGCAGCGACCTCAGGGGGCACTTGTTCTCTGGGGCCAACGTCCTGACTTTC. Encoded protein: CASSDLRGHLFSGANVLTF.

This clone was observed a handful of times. The chain joins TRBV5-1 to TRBJ1-6; 8 nucleotides align to TRBD1. Germline V gene data show CDR1 as SGHRS and CDR2 as YFSETQ. The CDR3 totals 16 residues. Trimming cost V 4 bases and J 7 bases; bases outside gene matches: 10. The CDR3 coding sequence is TGCGCCAGCAGCGCGGACCCCGGGACAGGAAATTCACCCCTCCACTTT. Encoded protein: CASSADPGTGNSPLHF.

The chain has TRBV9 and TRBJ1-3; the match to TRBD1 covers 9 bases. V shed 4 bases and J 2 bases; nucleotides not matched to a gene: 4. Germline V gene sequence: CDR1 SGDLS, CDR2 YYNGEE. This CDR3 spans 15 amino acids. The CDR3 reads CASSTRQGAGNTIYF. CDR3 nucleotides: TGTGCCAGCAGCACACGACAGGGGGCTGGAAACACCATATATTTT.

The chain combines TRBV5-1 with TRBJ2-2; D gene uncertain. Germline V gene lookup returns CDR1 SGHRS and CDR2 YFSETQ. Trimming removed 3 bases from V and 0 bases from J, with 6 bases in between. The CDR3 has 14 residues. CDR3 DNA sequence: TGCGCCAGCAGCTCCACTACGAACACCGGGGAGCTGTTTTTT. It translates to CASSSTTNTGELFF. The full variable domain, rest sourced from reference TRBV5-1 and TRBJ2-2, is KAGVTQTPRYLIKTRGQQVTLSCSPISGHRSVSWYQQTPGQGLQFLFEYFSETQRNKGNFPGRFSGRQFSNSRSEMNVSTLELGDSALYLCASSSTTNTGELFFGEGSRLTVL.

The V and J genes are TRBV7-2 and TRBJ2-7; 11 positions agree with TRBD2. The CDR3 extends over 19 amino acids. J gave up 3 bases and V 4 bases, and 17 bases lay outside the gene matches. Germline CDR1 and CDR2: SGHTA and FQGNSA. The CDR3 spells CASSSPQDSGRAGLYEQYF. The CDR3 DNA follows: TGTGCCAGCAGCTCCCCCCAGGATAGCGGGAGGGCGGGACTCTACGAGCAGTACTTC.

V is TRBV6-1 and J is TRBJ2-7; TRBD2 matches 12 bases. The germline V gene encodes CDR1 MNHNS and CDR2 SASEGT. The CDR3 runs to 18 residues. The ends lost 0 bases at V and 12 bases at J; junction bases unmatched: 18. CDR3 nucleotides: TGTGCCAGCAGTGAAGCGTGGGGCAGTAACGGACTAGCGGGACCGGGGTACTTC. Its protein is CASSEAWGSNGLAGPGYF.

V and J are TRBV27 and TRBJ1-4; no clear D. The germline gives CDR1 MNHEY, CDR2 SMNVEV (reference sequence). The CDR3 spans 12 residues. V lost 8 bases and J 8 bases, leaving 12 bases between the germline ends. The CDR3 nucleotides read TGTGCCAGCGGCCGATGGCGGGAAAAACTGTTTTTT. This codes for CASGRWREKLFF.

This chain links TRBV27 with TRBJ1-5; the match to TRBD1 covers 9 bases. There are 14 residues in the CDR3. V was clipped by 8 bases and J by 7 bases; unmatched bases: 9. Germline values: CDR1 MNHEY, CDR2 SMNVEV (reference sequence). CDR3 bases: TGTGCCAGCCATCCGGGACAGGGCTACCAGCCCCAGCATTTT. Translated, it gives CASHPGQGYQPQHF.

V gene TRBV27 combines with J gene TRBJ2-1; 11 bases are shared with TRBD2. V shed 2 bases, J shed 2 bases, and the junction held 17 bases outside the gene matches. Germline CDR1 is MNHEY and CDR2 is SMNVEV (reference sequence). The CDR3 has 21 residues. The CDR3 DNA reads as TGTGCCAGCAGTTTAATGGATTGGACTAGCCGGACTAGCGGGCCCTACAATGAGCAGTTCTTC. As protein: CASSLMDWTSRTSGPYNEQFF.

This clone was detected only once. The V call is TRBV6-6, the J call TRBJ2-3; 9 bases agree with TRBD2. The germline gives CDR1 MNHNY, CDR2 SVGAGI (reference sequence). Trimming at V came to 0 bases and at J to 3 bases, leaving 1 base not matched to a gene. The CDR3 length is 15 residues. The CDR3 loop is CASSYSAGGTDTQYF. DNA of the CDR3: TGTGCCAGCAGTTACTCGGCGGGAGGGACAGATACGCAGTATTTT.

V usage is TRBV5-1 and J usage is TRBJ2-1; a possible D gene is TRBD2 (6 bases). This CDR3 has 14 residues. CDR1 and CDR2 (germline): SGHRS, YFSETQ. The V gene lost 0 bases and the J gene lost 4 bases, with 8 bases spanning the gap. CDR3 region: CASSLGGEYNEQFF. The CDR3 DNA sequence: TGCGCCAGCAGCTTGGGGGGGGAATACAATGAGCAGTTCTTC. Supplemented by reference TRBV5-1 and TRBJ2-1, the full variable domain reads KAGVTQTPRYLIKTRGQQVTLSCSPISGHRSVSWYQQTPGQGLQFLFEYFSETQRNKGNFPGRFSGRQFSNSRSEMNVSTLELGDSALYLCASSLGGEYNEQFFGPGTRLTVL.

This sequence joins TRBV4-2 and TRBJ2-4; 11 bases are a match to TRBD2. This CDR3 has 14 amino acids. From germline, CDR1 is LGHNA and CDR2 YNFKEQ. V lost 3 bases and J lost 7; bases outside the gene matches: 2. CDR3 sequence reads: CASSQGTSGNIQYF. The CDR3 bases are TGTGCCAGCAGCCAGGGGACTAGCGGTAACATTCAGTACTTC.

This chain connects TRBV12-5 to TRBJ2-3, with 11 bases fitting TRBD2. Trimming cost V 6 bases and J 5 bases; bases outside gene matches: 7. Germline V gives CDR1 LGHNT, CDR2 FRNRAP. The CDR3 runs to 15 residues. DNA for the CDR3: TGTGCTAGTGGGCCGGGGCTAGCGGGAGGAGATACGCAGTATTTT. Its translation is CASGPGLAGGDTQYF.

The chain has TRBV7-8 and TRBJ1-2, with TRBD1 as a possible D gene (5 bases). The CDR3 is 15 residues long. The V gene's germline CDR1 is SGHVS and CDR2 FQNEAQ. V lost 1 base, J lost 4 bases, and 13 bases lay in between. The CDR3 here is CASSLGEGRSYGYTF. CDR3 sequence (DNA): TGTGCCAGCAGCTTAGGAGAGGGGAGGTCCTATGGCTACACCTTC. Full variable domain (outside the CDR3, taken from reference TRBV7-8 and TRBJ1-2): GAGVSQSPRYKVAKRGQDVALRCDPISGHVSLFWYQQALGQGPEFLTYFQNEAQLDKSGLPSDRFFAERPEGSVSTLKIQRTQQEDSAVYLCASSLGEGRSYGYTFGSGTRLTVV.

This clone showed up just once. The chain combines TRBV15 with TRBJ1-1; D gene ambiguous. Per germline, CDR1 LNHNV and CDR2 YYDKDF (reference sequence). V lost 4 bases to trimming and J lost 7 bases, with 13 bases between them. CDR3 length: 13 amino acids. CDR3 nucleotide sequence: TGTGCCACCAGCATAGGAGGTTACCGTGAAGCTTTCTTT. This encodes CATSIGGYREAFF.

In this sample, this clone turned up a few times. The chain employs TRBV29-1 and TRBJ2-1, with 7 bases matching TRBD2. This CDR3 is built from 17 residues. Germline V lookup: CDR1 SQVTM, CDR2 ANQGSEA. J was trimmed by 2 bases and V by 6 bases; bases with no gene match: 16. CDR3 loop: CSVPIGIGAGAYNEQFF. The CDR3 region has the DNA TGCAGCGTCCCCATCGGTATCGGGGCGGGGGCCTACAATGAGCAGTTCTTC.

This clone was observed a single time. This chain connects TRBV9 to TRBJ2-7, with 11 nucleotides matching TRBD2. Germline-derived CDR1 and CDR2 are SGDLS and YYNGEE. The length of the CDR3 is 17 residues. V gave up 4 bases and J gave up 1 base; unmatched junction bases: 10. The CDR3 reads CASSRHVTSGKSYEQYF. CDR3 bases: TGTGCCAGCAGCCGACACGTGACTAGCGGGAAATCCTACGAGCAGTACTTC.

The CDR3 spells CASSFLPRGLQPYEQYF. The CDR3, as DNA: TGCGCCAGCAGTTTTTTACCCAGGGGGCTACAACCCTACGAGCAGTACTTC. This chain uses TRBV4-1 with TRBJ2-7; 8 bases map to TRBD1. Germline V gene sequence: CDR1 MGHRA, CDR2 YSYEKL. V lost 6 bases, J lost 2 bases, and 15 bases stayed unmatched. The CDR3 has 17 amino acids.

The V and J genes are TRBV28 and TRBJ1-5, with D possibly being TRBD1 (6 bases). The V end was cut by 1 base, the J end by 3 bases, with 13 bases between. CDR1 and CDR2 from the germline V gene are MDHEN and SYDVKM. The CDR3 runs 16 residues. The CDR3 DNA is TGTGCCAGCAGTTTATTCTCCGGACAGCTCAATCAGCCCCAGCATTTT. This codes for CASSLFSGQLNQPQHF.

In this sample, this clone turned up a few times. The conserved closing phenylalanine or tryptophan is absent in this CDR3, likely reflecting a read error. The DNA is left out, because the CDR3 cannot be placed on it with certainty; the CDR3 is given as TCRdb lists it. CDR3 sequence: CASSVTVH. This chain joins TRBV5-6 and TRBJ2-7; no check of the table's D call, TRBD1, against the DNA was made. The CDR3 is 8 amino acids long, termini counted. Germline V lookup: CDR1 SGHDT, CDR2 YYEEEE.

The chain uses TRBV10-3 and TRBJ1-2; D not certain. Germline-derived CDR1 and CDR2 are ENHRY and SYGVKD. CDR3 size: 13 residues. Trimming cost V 0 bases and J 4 bases, with 6 bases left between them. The CDR3 loop reads CAISESGGYGYTF. The CDR3 DNA reads as TGTGCCATCAGTGAGTCGGGAGGCTATGGCTACACCTTC.

The gene calls are TRBV1 and TRBJ2-3; no DNA check was done on the table's D call, TRBD2. TRBV1 is a pseudogene. This CDR3 is built from 16 residues. CDR3 nucleotides: TGCACCAGCAGCCAAGTGGGACTAGCGGCCACAGATACGCAGTATTTT. Amino acids: CTSSQVGLAATDTQYF.

This chain links TRBV6-1 with TRBJ1-1, with D possibly being TRBD1 (5 bases). Trimming shortened V by 6 bases and J by 2 bases, and 13 bases separated the two germline ends. The CDR3 length is 14 residues. The germline gives CDR1 MNHNS, CDR2 SASEGT. The CDR3 loop is CASSPGGSNTEAFF. The CDR3 DNA reads TGTGCCAGCAGCCCTGGGGGGAGTAACACTGAAGCTTTCTTT.

The chain links TRBV18 to TRBJ1-1; 7 nucleotides match TRBD1. V shed 1 base and J 4 bases; nucleotides not matched to a gene: 6. The CDR3 is 15 residues long. Germline V gives CDR1 KGHSH, CDR2 LQKENI. The CDR3 sequence: CASSPLQGRGTEAFF. CDR3 nucleotides: TGTGCCAGCTCACCACTACAGGGGCGAGGCACTGAAGCTTTCTTT.

The J gene is TRBJ2-5, the V gene TRBV19; D may be TRBD2 (6 bases). The CDR3 has 14 amino acids. Germline V gene sequence: CDR1 LNHDA, CDR2 SQIVND (reference sequence). Trimming took 3 bases from V and 4 from J, leaving 12 bases between them. The CDR3 is CASSMTSGGETQYF. The CDR3 coding sequence is TGTGCCAGTAGTATGACGTCCGGGGGAGAGACCCAGTACTTC. Full variable domain (outside the CDR3, taken from reference TRBV19 and TRBJ2-5): DGGITQSPKYLFRKEGQNVTLSCEQNLNHDAMYWYRQDPGQGLRLIYYSQIVNDFQKGDIAEGYSVSREKKESFPLTVTSAQKNPTAFYLCASSMTSGGETQYFGPGTRLLVL.

In the case of this clone: Compared with germline, one end of the junction differs, possibly owing to a read error. This rearrangement joins TRBV14 to TRBJ2-7; D remains ambiguous. Germline V lookup: CDR1 SGHDN, CDR2 FVKESK. The CDR3 length is 13 residues. For the CDR3, the DNA is TGTGCCAGCAGCCAAGTGTCCTCCCACGAGCAGTACTTC. Its translation: CASSQVSSHEQYF.

The chain links TRBV12-5 to TRBJ1-2; the D gene is possibly TRBD1 (5 bases). V lost 6 bases and J lost 4, with 15 bases in between. The CDR3 extends over 14 amino acids. Germline V gene sequence: CDR1 LGHNT, CDR2 FRNRAP. The CDR3 region has the DNA TGTGCTAGTGGCCTGGGAGGGGTCGGCTATGGCTACACCTTC. This codes for CASGLGGVGYGYTF.